This entry describes one T cell receptor (beta chain). This specimen comes from a study of blood T cell repertoires in COVID-19. Germline values: CDR1 SEHNR, CDR2 FQNEAQ (reference sequence). The V end lost 5 bases, the J end lost 4 bases, and 14 bases lay between the germline ends. The CDR3 is 14 amino acids. Authors' processing steps: By means of reference gene primer amplification, nucleated cell counts were estimated. Repertoires were generated with immunoSEQ multiplex PCR, while TCRdb's copy carries only in-frame clones and drops some. D and trimming were read from the DNA, whereas the V and J calls and clone size are those reported in that table. Of roughly 250,000 clones listed, approximately 87% are singletons.

What was sequenced was peripheral blood. The receptor's source is a human donor in a cohort sampled during active COVID-19. The chain is built from TRBV7-9 and TRBJ1-1, with unresolved D. The CDR3 region has the DNA TGTGCCAGCAGCCGTTGGGAGGTTTCCACTGAAGCTTTCTTT. Protein: CASSRWEVSTEAFF.